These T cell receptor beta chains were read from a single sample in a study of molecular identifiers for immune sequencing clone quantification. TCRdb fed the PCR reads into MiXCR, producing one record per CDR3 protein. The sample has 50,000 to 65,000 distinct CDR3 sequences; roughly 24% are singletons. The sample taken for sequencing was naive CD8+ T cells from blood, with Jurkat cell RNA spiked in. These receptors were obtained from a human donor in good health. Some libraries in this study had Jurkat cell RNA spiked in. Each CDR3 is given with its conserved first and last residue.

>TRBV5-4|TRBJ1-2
CASSLGREGTYGYTF
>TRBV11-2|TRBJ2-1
CASSLDMGQAYNEQFF
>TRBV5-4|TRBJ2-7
CASSSGTANYEQYF
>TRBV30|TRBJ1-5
CAWSVGSGGGQPQHF
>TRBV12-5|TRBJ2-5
CASGLTDYPRAQYF
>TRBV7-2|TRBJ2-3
CASSLVVGAWADTQYF
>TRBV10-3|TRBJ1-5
CAISDQGMPQHF
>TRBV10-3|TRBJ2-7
CASSGSSYEQYF
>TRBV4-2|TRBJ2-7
CTSSQDRPPDGTSEQYF
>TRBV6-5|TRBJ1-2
CASSYRGADYGYTF
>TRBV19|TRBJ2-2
CASSIAPGRTGELFF
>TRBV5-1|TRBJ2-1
CASSYRQADYNEQFF
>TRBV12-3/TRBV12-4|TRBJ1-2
CATRDRGTPINYGYTF
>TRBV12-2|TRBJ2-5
CASRFRRLRDQYF
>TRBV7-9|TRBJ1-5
CASSSDRASGQPQHF